These 12 T cell receptor beta chains came from one sample sequenced in a study of cytomegalovirus exposure and HLA in healthy donors. Primers for the PCR totalled 60 Vbeta and 13 Jbeta. The data were produced by immunoSEQ multiplex PCR, yet TCRdb's version contains in-frame clones alone and is incomplete. This sample carries 150,000 to 200,000 clones, 70% to 80% of them seen once, and the ten largest clones take more than 1.5%. The sample taken for sequencing was PBMCs. The receptors stem from a woman aged 50 to 60 in good health and CMV-seronegative.

This clone was seen only a few times. V is TRBV28 and J is TRBJ1-2; 9 bases line up with TRBD1. The J segment lost 5 bases and the V segment lost 5 bases, leaving 15 bases of the junction unmatched. CDR1 is MDHEN and CDR2 is SYDVKM in the germline V gene. The CDR3 has 17 amino acids. The DNA of the CDR3 is TGTGCCAGCAGTAAACCGGGACAGGGAGGCCAGAGGTATGGCTACACCTTC. It codes for CASSKPGQGGQRYGYTF.

Written as DNA, the CDR3 is TGTGCCAGCAGCTTGACAGGGGAGGGTCAGCCCCAGCATTTT. It translates to CASSLTGEGQPQHF. J is TRBJ1-5 and V is TRBV9; 8 nucleotides align to TRBD1. V lost 4 bases to trimming and J lost 6 bases; unmatched junction nucleotides: 6. CDR1 SGDLS and CDR2 YYNGEE come from the germline V gene. This CDR3 has 14 amino acids. Complete variable domain (other parts from reference TRBV9 and TRBJ1-5): DSGVTQTPKHLITATGQRVTLRCSPRSGDLSVYWYQQSLDQGLQFLIQYYNGEERAKGNILERFSAQQFPDLHSELNLSSLELGDSALYFCASSLTGEGQPQHFGDGTRLSIL.

V usage is TRBV7-9 and J usage is TRBJ2-1; D is undetermined. V lost 4 bases to trimming and J lost 9 bases, with 7 bases between them. The CDR3 runs 11 residues. CDR1 is SEHNR and CDR2 is FQNEAQ in the germline V gene (reference sequence). CDR3 in amino acids: CASSSEAEQFF. Here the CDR3 DNA reads TGTGCCAGCAGCTCCGAAGCTGAGCAGTTCTTC. Full variable domain (missing parts from reference TRBV7-9 and TRBJ2-1): DTGVSQNPRHKITKRGQNVTFRCDPISEHNRLYWYRQTLGQGPEFLTYFQNEAQLEKSRLLSDRFSAERPKGSFSTLEIQRTEQGDSAMYLCASSSEAEQFFGPGTRLTVL.

The gene calls are TRBV7-2 and TRBJ1-2; D not certain. Trimming pared 5 bases from V and 10 bases from J, leaving 14 bases between. Germline CDR1 reads SGHTA; CDR2 reads FQGNSA. CDR3 length: 12 amino acids. CDR3 region: CASSPVIDIYTF. CDR3 nucleotide sequence: TGTGCCAGCAGCCCCGTAATCGACATCTACACCTTC.

Comment on this clone: At the DNA level, this CDR3 is encoded by other sequences in the same sample as well. The rearrangement joins TRBV27 to TRBJ1-1, with D perhaps TRBD1 (5 bases). V lost 5 bases and J lost 1, with 14 bases in between. Germline loops: CDR1 MNHEY, CDR2 SMNVEV (reference sequence). The CDR3 spans 15 residues. The DNA of the CDR3 is TGTGCCAGCAGTCCCTCGGGGGGACGGAACACTGAAGCTTTCTTT. This encodes CASSPSGGRNTEAFF.

J is TRBJ1-1 and V is TRBV19; the D is unclear. With 5 bases removed from V and 0 bases from J, the gap between germline ends came to 13 bases. The CDR3 loop spans 15 amino acids. In germline, CDR1 is LNHDA, CDR2 SQIVND (reference sequence). The CDR3 DNA sequence: TGTGCCAGTAGTCCAACGGGATCACTGAACACTGAAGCTTTCTTT. It translates to CASSPTGSLNTEAFF.

This clone is a singleton in its sample. The chain joins TRBV1 to TRBJ1-1. TRBV1 is a documented pseudogene. This CDR3 is 18 amino acids long. CDR3 loop: CTSSPPPGGPVVNTEAFF. In DNA form, the CDR3 reads TGCACCAGCAGCCCGCCCCCGGGGGGGCCGGTTGTGAACACTGAAGCTTTCTTT.

The chain joins TRBV27 to TRBJ2-7, with 8 bases that match TRBD2. The CDR3 consists of 16 residues. Unmatched junction bases numbered 9, after V lost 5 bases and J lost 0 bases. Germline V CDR1 and CDR2: MNHEY, SMNVEV (reference sequence). CDR3 in amino acids: CASSPRGGFSSYEQYF. The CDR3 DNA reads as TGTGCCAGCAGTCCCCGGGGGGGCTTCAGCTCCTACGAGCAGTACTTC.

The rearrangement links TRBV9 to TRBJ2-3; perhaps TRBD1 as D (6 bases). The CDR3 covers 16 residues. Germline CDR1 reads SGDLS; CDR2 reads YYNGEE. The ends were cut back, 0 bases at V and 2 bases at J, with 13 bases in the middle. The CDR3 DNA is TGTGCCAGCAGCGTAGAGACTGACAGGTACACAGATACGCAGTATTTT. Protein: CASSVETDRYTDTQYF.

This clone has only one observation. The chain employs TRBV29-1 and TRBJ2-6, with no clear D. Trimming removed 4 bases at V and 0 bases at J, with 4 bases between. The CDR3 consists of 13 residues. CDR1 is SQVTM and CDR2 is ANQGSEA in the germline V gene. CDR3 nucleotide sequence: TGCAGCGTTGCGGGCTCTGGGGCCAACGTCCTGACTTTC. Protein: CSVAGSGANVLTF.

The chain recombines TRBV29-1 with TRBJ1-4; the match to TRBD1 covers 7 bases. The germline gives CDR1 SQVTM, CDR2 ANQGSEA. CDR3 length: 13 amino acids. V was pared by 6 bases and J by 11 bases, with 12 bases of the junction left unmatched. The chain's CDR3 is CSVRTGRWGKLFF. CDR3 in DNA: TGCAGCGTCCGGACAGGTCGGTGGGGGAAACTGTTTTTT.

The rearrangement links TRBV7-2 to TRBJ1-2; D not resolved. CDR3 size: 11 residues. CDR1 is SGHTA, CDR2 FQGNSA, per germline. Between the trimmed V and J ends, which lost 4 bases and 5 bases, there was a span of 5 bases. The CDR3 coding sequence is TGTGCCAGCAGCTCATTGTATGGCTACACCTTC. Amino acid sequence: CASSSLYGYTF. Full variable domain (outside the CDR3, taken from reference TRBV7-2 and TRBJ1-2): GAGVSQSPSNKVTEKGKDVELRCDPISGHTALYWYRQSLGQGLEFLIYFQGNSAPDKSGLPSDRFSAERTGGSVSTLTIQRTQQEDSAVYLCASSSLYGYTFGSGTRLTVV.